This TCR beta chain was observed in a study of STAT5B mutations in CD4+ large granular lymphocyte leukemia. The junction had 8 bases not matched to a gene; V was cut back by 4 bases and J by 0 bases. Germline-derived CDR1 and CDR2 are SGHNT and YYREEE (reference sequence). This CDR3 spans 16 amino acids. The repertoire was sequenced with immunoSEQ multiplex PCR; TCRdb's copy has only in-frame clones and lacks some. The repertoire holds some 51,000 clones, 80% to 85% seen once, with approximately 0.4% in the top ten. The sequenced sample consisted of CD4+ T cells from blood buffy coats. The chain couples TRBV5-4 to TRBJ2-3, with TRBD2 identical over 7 bases. The receptor was isolated from a human donor in good health. CDR3 in DNA: TGTGCCAGCAGCCGAAGACTAGCAGCCAGCACAGATACGCAGTATTTT. This encodes CASSRRLAASTDTQYF.